The source of this T cell receptor (beta chain) is a study of Tregs in tolerant kidney transplant recipients. Thawed PBMCs were FACS-sorted into unstimulated CD4+CD25+CD127- regulatory T cells, CD4+CD25- non-regulatory cells, CD4 and CD8 cells. Germline V gene lookup returns CDR1 LGHNA and CDR2 YNFKEQ. The CDR3 runs to 15 residues. Trimming stripped 0 bases from V and 3 bases from J, with 12 bases between. Findings of the study overall: The most relevant donor-specific Treg TCRbeta repertoire apparently came from expansion with activated donor B cells. No direct test of biological reproducibility was done here. Few patients were studied, so findings need validation in larger groups.

Measured with immunoSEQ multiplex PCR; TCRdb has only the in-frame clones, and not every one. The sample consists of some 240,000 clones, about 86% of them appearing once. This clone appeared once. Its antigen remains unknown. Sequencing input: CD4+ T cells from blood. This chain connects TRBV4-2 to TRBJ2-7; a weak D match, TRBD2 (5 bases). The TCR originated in a human donor in good health. The DNA for the CDR3 is TGTGCCAGCAGCCAAGATTACGGGAAATACTACGAGCAGTACTTC. It specifies CASSQDYGKYYEQYF.